The T cell receptor (beta chain) under discussion was sequenced for a study of identical twins. In its sample, this clonotype was seen many times. The germline CDR1 and CDR2 sequences are WSHSY and SAAADI. V gave up 6 bases and J gave up 5 bases, with 16 bases separating them. This CDR3 spans 15 amino acids. Using its own MiXCR run on the 5' RACE reads, TCRdb lists one record per CDR3 protein. The sample carries about 700,000 distinct CDR3 sequences, more than 6.5% recorded once. This same sample was also taken into another study, of yellow fever vaccine responses in identical twins.

The sample taken for sequencing was PBMCs. The receptor comes from a woman under 30 in good health. The chain is built from TRBV10-2 and TRBJ2-2; possible D gene TRBD1, 6 bases. The CDR3 bases are TGCGCCAGCAGAGATACAACAGGGTTTACCGGGGAGCTGTTTTTT. This gives the protein CASRDTTGFTGELFF.